This T cell receptor beta chain was observed in a study of vaccination and CD4 T cells after COVID-19. Documented treatment: approximately 9-day PBMC culture with coronavirus spike peptide pools or control peptides (ViraFEST assay). Spanning March to December 2020, the positive PCR dates came before US Alpha, Beta and Delta variants. The assay that was used to sequence DNA from cultured CD4+ T cells was the Oncomine TCR Beta short-read assay. TCRdb processed the PCR reads anew with MiXCR; each CDR3 protein has one entry. Among approximately 17,000 distinct CDR3 sequences listed, about three fifths were seen once. This CDR3 comprises 15 residues. Germline CDR1 SGHTA, CDR2 FQGNSA. J gave up 6 bases and V 7 bases, and 13 bases lay outside the gene matches. About this clonotype itself: Its cognate antigen is unknown.

Material: CD4+ T cells from blood, cultured in vitro. The source of this sequence is a human donor who had recovered from COVID-19. J is TRBJ2-7 and V is TRBV7-2; 9 bases are a match to TRBD1. The CDR3 region is CASNRAGTGSGEQYF. DNA of the CDR3: TGTGCCAGCAACCGAGCCGGGACAGGGAGTGGCGAGCAGTACTTC.